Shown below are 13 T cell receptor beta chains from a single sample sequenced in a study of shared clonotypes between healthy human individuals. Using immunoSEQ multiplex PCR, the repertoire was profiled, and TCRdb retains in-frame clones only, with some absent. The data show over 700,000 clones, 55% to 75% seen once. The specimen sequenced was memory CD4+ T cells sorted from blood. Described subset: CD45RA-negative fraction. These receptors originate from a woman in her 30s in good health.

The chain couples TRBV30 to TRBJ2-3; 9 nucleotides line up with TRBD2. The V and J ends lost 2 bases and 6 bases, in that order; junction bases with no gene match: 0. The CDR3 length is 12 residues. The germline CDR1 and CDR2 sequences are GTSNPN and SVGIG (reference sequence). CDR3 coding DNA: TGTGCCTGGAGTACTAGCGGGGATACGCAGTATTTT. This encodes CAWSTSGDTQYF.

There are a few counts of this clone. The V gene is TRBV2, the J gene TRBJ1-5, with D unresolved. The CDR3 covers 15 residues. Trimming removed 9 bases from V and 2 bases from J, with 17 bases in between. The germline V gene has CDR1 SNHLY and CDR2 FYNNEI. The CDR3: CASRSGVIGNQPQHF. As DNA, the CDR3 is TGTGCCAGTAGAAGTGGAGTTATCGGCAATCAGCCCCAGCATTTT.

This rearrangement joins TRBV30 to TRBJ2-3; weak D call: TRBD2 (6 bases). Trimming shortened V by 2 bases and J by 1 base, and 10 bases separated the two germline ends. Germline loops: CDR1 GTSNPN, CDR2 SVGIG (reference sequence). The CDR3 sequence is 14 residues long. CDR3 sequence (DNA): TGTGCCTGGAGTTCTCCGGGGGGCACAGATACGCAGTATTTT. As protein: CAWSSPGGTDTQYF.

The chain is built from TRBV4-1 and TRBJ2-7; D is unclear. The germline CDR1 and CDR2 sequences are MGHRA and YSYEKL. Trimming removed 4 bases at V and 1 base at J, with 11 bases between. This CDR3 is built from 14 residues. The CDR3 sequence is CASSLNTQSYEQYF. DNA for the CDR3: TGCGCCAGCAGCCTGAATACCCAATCCTACGAGCAGTACTTC.

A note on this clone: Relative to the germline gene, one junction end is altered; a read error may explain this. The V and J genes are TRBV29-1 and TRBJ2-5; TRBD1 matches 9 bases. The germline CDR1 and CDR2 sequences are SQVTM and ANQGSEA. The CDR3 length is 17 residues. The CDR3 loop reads CSVRTGQGMHAQQTQYF. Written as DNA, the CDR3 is TGCAGCGTTCGAACCGGACAGGGGATGCATGCCCAACAGACCCAGTACTTC.

This chain's CDR3 is CSVRGLAADEQFF. The CDR3 coding sequence is TGCAGCGTTCGAGGACTAGCAGCCGATGAGCAGTTCTTC. The chain links TRBV29-1 to TRBJ2-1; 8 bases align to TRBD2. The CDR3 length is 13 residues. Trimming took 5 bases from V and 8 from J; bases not matched to a gene: 8. Germline CDR1 reads SQVTM; CDR2 reads ANQGSEA.

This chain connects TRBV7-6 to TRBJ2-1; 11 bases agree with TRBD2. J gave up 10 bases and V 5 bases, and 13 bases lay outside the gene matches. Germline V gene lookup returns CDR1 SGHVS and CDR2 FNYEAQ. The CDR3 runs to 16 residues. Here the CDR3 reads CASSQSSGRATGEQFF. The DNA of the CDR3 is TGTGCCAGCAGCCAAAGTAGCGGGAGGGCGACGGGAGAGCAGTTCTTC. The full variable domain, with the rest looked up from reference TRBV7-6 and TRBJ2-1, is GAGVSQSPRYKVTKRGQDVALRCDPISGHVSLYWYRQALGQGPEFLTYFNYEAQQDKSGLPNDRFSAERPEGSISTLTIQRTEQRDSAMYRCASSQSSGRATGEQFFGPGTRLTVL.

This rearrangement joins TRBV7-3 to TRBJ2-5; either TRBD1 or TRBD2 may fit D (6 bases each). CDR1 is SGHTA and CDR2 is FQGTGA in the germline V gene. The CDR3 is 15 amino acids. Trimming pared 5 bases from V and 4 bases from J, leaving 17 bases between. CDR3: CASSKIGGGTETQYF. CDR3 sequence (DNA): TGTGCCAGCAGCAAGATAGGAGGGGGGACAGAGACCCAGTACTTC.

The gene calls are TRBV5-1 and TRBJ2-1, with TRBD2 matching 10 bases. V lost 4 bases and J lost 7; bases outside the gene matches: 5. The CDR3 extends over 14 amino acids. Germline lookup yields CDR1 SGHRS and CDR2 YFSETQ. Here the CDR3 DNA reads TGCGCCAGCAGCGTGACTAGCGGGTGGAATGAGCAGTTCTTC. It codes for CASSVTSGWNEQFF.

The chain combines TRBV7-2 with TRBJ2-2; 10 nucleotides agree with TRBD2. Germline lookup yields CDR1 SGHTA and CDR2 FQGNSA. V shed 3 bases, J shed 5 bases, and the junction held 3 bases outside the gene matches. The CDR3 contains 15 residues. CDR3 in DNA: TGTGCCAGCAGCTTGGGACTAGCGCGTACCGGGGAGCTGTTTTTT. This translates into CASSLGLARTGELFF. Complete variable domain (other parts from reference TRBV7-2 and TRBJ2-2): GAGVSQSPSNKVTEKGKDVELRCDPISGHTALYWYRQSLGQGLEFLIYFQGNSAPDKSGLPSDRFSAERTGGSVSTLTIQRTQQEDSAVYLCASSLGLARTGELFFGEGSRLTVL.

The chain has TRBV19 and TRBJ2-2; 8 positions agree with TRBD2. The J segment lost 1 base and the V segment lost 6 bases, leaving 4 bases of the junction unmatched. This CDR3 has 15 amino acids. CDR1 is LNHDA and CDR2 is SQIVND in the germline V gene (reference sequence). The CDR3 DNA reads TGTGCCAGTAGATTAGCGGGATTGAACACCGGGGAGCTGTTTTTT. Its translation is CASRLAGLNTGELFF.

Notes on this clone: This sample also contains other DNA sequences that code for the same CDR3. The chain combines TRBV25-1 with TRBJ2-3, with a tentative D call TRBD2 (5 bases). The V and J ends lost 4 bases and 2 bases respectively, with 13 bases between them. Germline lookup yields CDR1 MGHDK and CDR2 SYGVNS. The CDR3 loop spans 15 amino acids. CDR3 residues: CASSGASGNTDTQYF. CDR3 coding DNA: TGTGCCAGCAGTGGAGCATCCGGGAACACAGATACGCAGTATTTT.

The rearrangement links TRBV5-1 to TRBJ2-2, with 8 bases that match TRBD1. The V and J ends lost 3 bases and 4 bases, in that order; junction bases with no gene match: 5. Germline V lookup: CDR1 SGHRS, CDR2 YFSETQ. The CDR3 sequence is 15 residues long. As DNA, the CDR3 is TGCGCCAGCAGCTCGGGACAGGAAGCCACCGGGGAGCTGTTTTTT. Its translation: CASSSGQEATGELFF.